This entry lists 21 T cell receptor beta chains sequenced from one sample in a study of T cell responses to AZD1222 COVID-19 vaccine. Libraries were prepared by immunoSEQ multiplex PCR; TCRdb keeps only in-frame clonotypes and omits some of them. Of about 97,000 clones detected, more than 70% appear once; the ten largest clones hold 2.8%. The sequencing used peripheral blood, collected on day 0 of AZD1222 vaccination. Receptors were obtained from an adult in good health.

The chain links TRBV11-3 to TRBJ2-5; D unclear. V was shortened by 2 bases and J by 3 bases, with 7 bases between the two germline ends. The CDR3 runs to 13 residues. The germline gives CDR1 SGHNT, CDR2 YENEEA. The CDR3 sequence is CASSLRSEETQYF. In DNA, the CDR3 is TGTGCCAGCAGCTTAAGGAGCGAAGAGACCCAGTACTTC.

This chain uses TRBV28 with TRBJ2-2, with D possibly being TRBD2 (6 bases). CDR3 size: 16 residues. V lost 5 bases and J lost 6, with 19 bases in between. CDR1 MDHEN and CDR2 SYDVKM come from the germline V gene. CDR3: CASSPAGGLIAGELFF. The CDR3 DNA reads TGTGCCAGCAGTCCCGCCGGGGGATTGATAGCCGGGGAGCTGTTTTTT.

V is TRBV6-2 or TRBV6-3 and J is TRBJ2-3; 9 bases align to TRBD1. The CDR3 is made up of 15 amino acids. CDR1 and CDR2 (germline): MNHEY, SVGEGT. V lost 2 bases and J lost 6; bases outside the gene matches: 6. The CDR3 loop reads CASSYPGTGSDTQYF. The CDR3 region has the DNA TGTGCCAGCAGTTACCCCGGGACAGGGTCCGATACGCAGTATTTT.

In DNA, the CDR3 is TGTGCCAGCAGCTTAACTAAAAGGATGCTCACAGATACGCAGTATTTT. Encoded protein: CASSLTKRMLTDTQYF. The chain employs TRBV5-6 and TRBJ2-3; no firm D call. Trimming stripped 2 bases from V and 2 bases from J, with 15 bases between. The CDR3 is 16 residues long. The V gene's germline CDR1 is SGHDT and CDR2 YYEEEE. The complete variable domain, with remaining parts taken from reference TRBV5-6 and TRBJ2-3, reads DAGVTQSPTHLIKTRGQQVTLRCSPKSGHDTVSWYQQALGQGPQFIFQYYEEEERQRGNFPDRFSGHQFPNYSSELNVNALLLGDSALYLCASSLTKRMLTDTQYFGPGTRLTVL.

V gene TRBV30 combines with J gene TRBJ1-5, with a tentative D call TRBD1 (6 bases). The V gene's germline CDR1 is GTSNPN and CDR2 SVGIG (reference sequence). V lost 1 base and J 6 bases, leaving 10 bases between the germline ends. The CDR3 consists of 13 residues. CDR3 in DNA: TGTGCCTGGAGTGAGGGGGGCACTCAGCCCCAGCATTTT. Translation gives CAWSEGGTQPQHF.

V and J are TRBV7-8 and TRBJ1-1; possible D gene TRBD1, 5 bases. V was cut by 4 bases and J by 1 base, with 10 bases left in between. The germline V gene has CDR1 SGHVS and CDR2 FQNEAQ. The CDR3 has 14 residues. The CDR3: CASSSGLTNTEAFF. CDR3 sequence (DNA): TGTGCCAGCAGCTCGGGACTCACGAACACTGAAGCTTTCTTT.

The gene calls are TRBV28 and TRBJ1-2; maybe TRBD1 (5 bases). The germline CDR1 and CDR2 sequences are MDHEN and SYDVKM. The germline V and J ends were trimmed by 5 bases and 4 bases, with 11 bases remaining between them. CDR3 length: 13 amino acids. As DNA, the CDR3 is TGTGCCAGCAGTCCCCACCAGGGCTATGGCTACACCTTC. Its translation is CASSPHQGYGYTF.

The V gene is TRBV7-9, the J gene TRBJ2-3, with 7 positions matching TRBD2. This CDR3 is built from 15 residues. The germline gives CDR1 SEHNR, CDR2 FQNEAQ (reference sequence). V lost 5 bases and J lost 0; bases outside the gene matches: 5. The CDR3 loop is CASSPGGWSTDTQYF. Here the CDR3 DNA reads TGTGCCAGCAGCCCGGGAGGATGGAGCACAGATACGCAGTATTTT.

The chain employs TRBV7-9 and TRBJ1-2, with 8 bases matching TRBD1. The germline V gene has CDR1 SEHNR and CDR2 FQNEAQ (reference sequence). This CDR3 spans 14 amino acids. With 8 bases clipped from V and 3 bases from J, the junction kept 8 bases outside the gene matches. For the CDR3, the DNA is TGTGCCAGCGTCCCGGACAGGGATGACTATGGCTACACCTTC. Translation gives CASVPDRDDYGYTF.

The chain is built from TRBV7-9 and TRBJ2-3; TRBD1 matches 10 bases. V shed 3 bases, J shed 4 bases, and the junction held 1 base outside the gene matches. This CDR3 is 14 amino acids long. Germline-derived CDR1 and CDR2 are SEHNR and FQNEAQ (reference sequence). Written as DNA, the CDR3 is TGTGCCAGCAGCTTGGGACAGGGGTCAGATACGCAGTATTTT. This sequence encodes CASSLGQGSDTQYF.

V gene TRBV19 combines with J gene TRBJ2-2; D remains ambiguous. Trimming left V 5 bases short and J 4 bases short, with 5 bases between. This CDR3 comprises 12 residues. CDR1 and CDR2 from the germline V gene are LNHDA and SQIVND (reference sequence). CDR3 sequence (DNA): TGTGCCAGTAGTGTGAGCACCGGGGAGCTGTTTTTT. Encoded protein: CASSVSTGELFF.

The genes are TRBV25-1 and TRBJ1-2, with 9 bases aligning to TRBD1. The CDR3 runs 15 residues. In germline, CDR1 is MGHDK, CDR2 SYGVNS. The V gene end was trimmed by 5 bases and the J gene end by 6 bases; junction bases not matched to a gene: 10. CDR3 residues: CASSPPGQGADGYTF. The CDR3 DNA reads as TGTGCCAGCAGTCCCCCGGGACAGGGAGCCGATGGCTACACCTTC.

The chain uses TRBV5-5 and TRBJ2-7; 16 bases agree with TRBD2. Unmatched junction bases numbered 3, after V lost 3 bases and J lost 0 bases. The length of the CDR3 is 17 residues. The germline V gene encodes CDR1 SGHKS and CDR2 YYEKEE (reference sequence). In DNA, the CDR3 is TGTGCCAGCAGCTGGGGACTAGCGGGGGGGAGCTCCTACGAGCAGTACTTC. It codes for CASSWGLAGGSSYEQYF.

The chain couples TRBV7-9 to TRBJ1-2; D is perhaps TRBD1 (6 bases). V lost 2 bases and J lost 4, with 14 bases in between. This CDR3 has 15 residues. Germline CDR1 reads SEHNR; CDR2 reads FQNEAQ (reference sequence). The CDR3 reads CASSLPGGVGYGYTF. CDR3 coding DNA: TGTGCCAGCAGCTTACCGGGGGGCGTCGGCTATGGCTACACCTTC.

The chain joins TRBV3-1 (or the pseudogene TRBV3-2) to TRBJ1-1; the D gene is possibly TRBD1 (5 bases). CDR1 LGHDT and CDR2 YNNKEL come from the germline V gene (reference sequence). V was trimmed by 4 bases and J by 10 bases, leaving 19 bases between them. The CDR3 contains 14 residues. The CDR3 spells CASSPGTRAAGAFF. In nucleotides, the CDR3 is TGTGCCAGCAGCCCAGGGACTCGCGCCGCCGGAGCTTTCTTT.

This rearrangement joins TRBV6-2 or TRBV6-3 to TRBJ2-5; 9 bases line up with TRBD1. V was clipped by 5 bases and J by 7 bases; unmatched bases: 8. The CDR3 consists of 14 residues. CDR1 MNHEY and CDR2 SVGEGT come from the germline V gene. Here the CDR3 DNA reads TGTGCCAGCAGTAAGGACAGGGGAAGGGGGACCCAGTACTTC. Amino acid sequence: CASSKDRGRGTQYF.

The table lists this clone with a count of one. The chain has TRBV5-1 and TRBJ1-2, with a possible D match to TRBD1 (5 bases). This CDR3 comprises 12 residues. Trimming left V 2 bases short and J 6 bases short, with 8 bases between. Per the germline V gene, CDR1 is SGHRS and CDR2 is YFSETQ. CDR3 region: CASSLQGDGYTF. CDR3 sequence (DNA): TGCGCCAGCAGCTTACAAGGGGATGGCTACACCTTC.

This clone was recorded once. The chain links TRBV7-6 to TRBJ2-7; D possibly corresponds to TRBD2 (6 bases). Germline loops: CDR1 SGHVS, CDR2 FNYEAQ. V lost 1 base and J lost 6, with 22 bases in between. The CDR3 runs 17 residues. This CDR3 reads CASSLGASGQGGFEQYF. The CDR3 nucleotides read TGTGCCAGCAGCTTAGGGGCGTCGGGGCAGGGAGGTTTCGAGCAGTACTTC.

The chain links TRBV11-2 to TRBJ2-1, with unresolved D. Germline CDR1 is SGHAT and CDR2 is FQNNGV. Trimming removed 2 bases at V and 5 bases at J, with 7 bases between. CDR3 size: 13 residues. CDR3 amino acids: CASSLSANNEQFF. The CDR3 region has the DNA TGTGCCAGCAGCTTAAGCGCAAACAATGAGCAGTTCTTC.

The chain has TRBV5-1 and TRBJ2-2; the match to TRBD1 covers 8 bases. The V gene's germline CDR1 is SGHRS and CDR2 YFSETQ. V shed 4 bases, J shed 3 bases, and the junction held 5 bases outside the gene matches. The CDR3 covers 15 residues. CDR3 coding DNA: TGCGCCAGCAGCCCCAGGACAGGGTACACCGGGGAGCTGTTTTTT. Translated: CASSPRTGYTGELFF. The full variable domain, its missing parts supplied by reference TRBV5-1 and TRBJ2-2, is KAGVTQTPRYLIKTRGQQVTLSCSPISGHRSVSWYQQTPGQGLQFLFEYFSETQRNKGNFPGRFSGRQFSNSRSEMNVSTLELGDSALYLCASSPRTGYTGELFFGEGSRLTVL.

This rearrangement joins TRBV11-3 to TRBJ1-6; no clear D. The CDR3 consists of 15 residues. From germline, CDR1 is SGHNT and CDR2 YENEEA. Trimming took off 6 bases at V and 8 bases at J, with 17 bases between the two ends. The DNA of the CDR3 is TGTGCCAGCAGGGAAAAGGGCGGCCAGGATTCACCCCTCCACTTT. Its protein product is CASREKGGQDSPLHF.